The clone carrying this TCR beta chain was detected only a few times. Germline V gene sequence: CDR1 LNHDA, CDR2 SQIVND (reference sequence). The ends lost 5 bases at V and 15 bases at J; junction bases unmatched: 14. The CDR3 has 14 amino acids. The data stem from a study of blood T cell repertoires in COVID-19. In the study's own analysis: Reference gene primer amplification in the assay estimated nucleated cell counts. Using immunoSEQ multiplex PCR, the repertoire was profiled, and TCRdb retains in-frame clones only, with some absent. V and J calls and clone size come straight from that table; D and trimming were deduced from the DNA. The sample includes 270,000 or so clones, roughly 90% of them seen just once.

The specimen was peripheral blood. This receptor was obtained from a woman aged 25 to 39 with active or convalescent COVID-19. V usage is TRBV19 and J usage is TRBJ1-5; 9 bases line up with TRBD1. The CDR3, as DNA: TGTGCCAGTAGTTCCCAGGACAGGGGCCGCCCCGGGCATTTT. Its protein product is CASSSQDRGRPGHF.